This T cell receptor beta chain was identified during a study of identical twins. Findings and caveats of the study: Modeled out-of-frame TCR alpha sharing in monozygotic twins fell below observed levels. Excess sharing between twins was weaker in beta out-of-frame sequences. Donors were not followed over many years; analysis was cross-sectional.

With template switching, a universal primer site was added, and the cDNA carried unique molecular identifiers. TCRdb re-analysed the 5' RACE reads in MiXCR, keeping a single row per CDR3 protein. The table records approximately 410,000 distinct CDR3 sequences, approximately 17% of them present only once. CDR3 size: 13 residues. Trimming removed 0 bases from V and 7 bases from J, with 4 bases in between. Per the germline V gene, CDR1 is ENHRY and CDR2 is SYGVKD. For this clonotype: Its target is not known.

What was sequenced was naive T cells sorted from blood. V usage is TRBV10-3 and J usage is TRBJ1-6, with unresolved D. The receptor's source is a man in his forties or fifties in good health. CDR3 in DNA: TGTGCCATCAGTGAGTCGACGAATTCACCCCTCCACTTT. It codes for CAISESTNSPLHF.